This entry describes one T cell receptor beta chain. Its antigen is unidentified. This sample is drawn from a study of OX40 agonist ivuxolimab in advanced cancers. Study information: A male proportion of 82.7% was recorded, with mean age around 55 years and range about 20 to 79. The study, taken as a whole, reports: Clonal expansion by week 6 occurred in CD4+ and CD8+ blood T cells (at 0.1 to 3.0 mg/kg). At 0.1-3.0 mg/kg, partial responders had clonal expansion among the lowest observed.

Libraries were prepared by immunoSEQ multiplex PCR; TCRdb keeps only in-frame clonotypes and omits some of them. The sample lists under 70,000 clones; around 88% were seen once. Looked up from germline, CDR1 is SEHNR and CDR2 is FQNEAQ (reference sequence). The ends were cut back, 5 bases at V and 3 bases at J, with 11 bases in the middle. This CDR3 spans 14 amino acids. The TCR comes from an adult with an advanced solid tumor such as melanoma, head and neck, liver or kidney cancer. This chain connects TRBV7-9 to TRBJ1-3; possible D gene TRBD1, 6 bases. Sample: CD4+ or CD8+ T cells sorted from blood, taken in a trial of the OX40 agonist ivuxolimab. The CDR3 reads CASSRQAYGNTIYF. Here the CDR3 DNA reads TGTGCCAGCAGCCGACAGGCGTATGGAAACACCATATATTTT.